This is a list of T cell receptor beta chains from one sample in a study of blood T cell repertoires in COVID-19. TCRdb's copy holds only in-frame clones and misses some; the assay was immunoSEQ multiplex PCR. The table has around 280,000 clones, roughly nine tenths seen once; the top ten hold under 7%. The sample comprised PBMCs or T cells enriched from blood (not recorded which). These receptor sequences come from a woman aged 40 to 49 who had recovered from COVID-19. Both conserved end residues are part of each CDR3. A D gene is named only where the DNA matches it firmly. Clone size is given for some rows only: seen once, a few or many times, or a class if the clone is expanded.

TRBJ1-2,.,many,TRBV5-6,TGTGCCAGCAGCTTATCGGGGGAACTAGATGGCTACACCTTC,CASSLSGELDGYTF
TRBJ2-3,TRBD2,.,TRBV7-2,TGTGCCAGCAGCTTAGAGGCGGGAGGCAGCACAGATACGCAGTATTTT,CASSLEAGGSTDTQYF
TRBJ2-7,.,.,TRBV4-1,TGCGCCAGCAGCCGAAGCTCTACTCCCTACGAGCAGTACTTC,CASSRSSTPYEQYF
TRBJ2-1,TRBD2,.,TRBV10-2,TGCGCCAGCAGTGTTCTAGCGGGAGGATCCTACAATGAGCAGTTCTTC,CASSVLAGGSYNEQFF
TRBJ2-3,TRBD2,.,TRBV28,TGTGCCAGCAGTTTCCCGACATGGGGTCTAGCGGGAGGGCGCAGCACAGATACGCAGTATTTT,CASSFPTWGLAGGRSTDTQYF
TRBJ1-1,.,.,TRBV24-1,TGTGCCACCAGAGAGGGGAGGCGTACTGAAGCTTTCTTT,CATREGRRTEAFF
TRBJ2-1,.,.,TRBV7-3,TGTGCCAGCAGCTTATCCCACAGGGACTCCTACAATGAGCAGTTCTTC,CASSLSHRDSYNEQFF
TRBJ2-7,TRBD1,.,TRBV6-2/TRBV6-3,TGTGCCAGCAGGTACACAGGGGATTCCTACGAGCAGTACTTC,CASRYTGDSYEQYF
TRBJ2-5,TRBD2,.,TRBV5-1,TGCGCCAGCAGCTTTGACGGACTAGCCGGTGAGACCCAGTACTTC,CASSFDGLAGETQYF
TRBJ2-7,.,.,TRBV20-1,TGCAGTGTTGAGGGCCCGGACGAGCAGTACTTC,CSVEGPDEQYF
TRBJ2-1,.,.,TRBV6-2/TRBV6-3,TGTGCCAGCAGTTACATAGCGTCTGAGCAGTTCTTC,CASSYIASEQFF
TRBJ1-6,.,.,TRBV5-5,TGTGCCAGCAGCGCGGGACGGAAAAATTCACCCCTCCACTTT,CASSAGRKNSPLHF
TRBJ2-1,.,.,TRBV9,TGTGCCAGCAGCGTGGGTGGGAACCAGGGCCTCAATGAGCAGTTCTTC,CASSVGGNQGLNEQFF
TRBJ2-5,TRBD2,.,TRBV18,TGTGCCAGCTCACCCCGAGGACTAGCGGGAGGGGTTCGACGAGAGACCCAGTACTTC,CASSPRGLAGGVRRETQYF
TRBJ1-2,TRBD1,.,TRBV9,TGTGCCAGCAGCAAAGGGACAGGGGGCAGCTATGGCTACACCTTC,CASSKGTGGSYGYTF
TRBJ1-2,.,.,TRBV19,TGTGCCAGTAGCCCCTCCGAGAGGGTAGCTAACTATGGCTACACCTTC,CASSPSERVANYGYTF
TRBJ2-3,.,.,TRBV2,TGTGCCAGCAGTGAGCCACCACAGGGGACTAGCACAGATACGCAGTATTTT,CASSEPPQGTSTDTQYF
TRBJ2-2,TRBD1,.,TRBV11-2,TGTGCCAGCAGCTTTGGCGGACAGGGGGCGAGGGCCGGGGAGCTGTTTTTT,CASSFGGQGARAGELFF
TRBJ2-1,.,.,TRBV7-2,TGTGCCAGCAGCTTAGATGCGGATGAGCAGTTCTTC,CASSLDADEQFF
TRBJ2-2,.,.,TRBV4-2,TGTGCCAGCAGCTCCTTGGGGGCGGACACCGGGGAGCTGTTTTTT,CASSSLGADTGELFF
TRBJ1-1,TRBD1,.,TRBV28,TGTGCCAGCAGTTTGGGGGGACAGGGACCCACGAACACTGAAGCTTTCTTT,CASSLGGQGPTNTEAFF
TRBJ1-2,.,.,TRBV19,TGTGCCAGTAGCCGCGGTGGGGAGGTCTATGGCTACACCTTC,CASSRGGEVYGYTF
TRBJ1-1,.,.,TRBV7-9,TGTGCCAGCAGCTTCGAACAGGGCACTGAAGCTTTCTTT,CASSFEQGTEAFF
TRBJ2-1,.,.,TRBV27,TGTGCCAGCAGTTTGCGGGCTCCGGCTAGAGGCGTTGGGGATGAGCAGTTCTTC,CASSLRAPARGVGDEQFF
TRBJ2-3,TRBD2,.,TRBV19,TGTGCCAGTAGTATAGGCACCGAGCTAGCGGGAGGGCCCCATCCAACGCAGTATTTT,CASSIGTELAGGPHPTQYF
TRBJ1-1,TRBD1,once,TRBV6-2/TRBV6-3,TGTGCCAGCAGTTCCGAACAGGGGCGCTGGGGCTTGAACACTGAAGCTTTCTTT,CASSSEQGRWGLNTEAFF
TRBJ2-1,.,.,TRBV2,TGTGCTACAGCATCAGGACTGATATACAATGAGCAGTTCTTC,CATASGLIYNEQFF
TRBJ2-2,TRBD1,once,TRBV4-1,TGCGCCAGCAGCCAAGACTACCTCCAGGGGGCCGGGGAGCTGTTTTTT,CASSQDYLQGAGELFF
TRBJ2-5,TRBD1,.,TRBV28,TGTGCCAGCAGTTCCGCCCCCGGGACAGCGTACCAAGAGACCCAGTACTTC,CASSSAPGTAYQETQYF
TRBJ1-1,.,.,TRBV7-2,TGTGCCAGCAGCTTAGCCAGGAAGAACACTGAAGCTTTCTTT,CASSLARKNTEAFF
TRBJ1-2,.,.,TRBV7-3,TGTGCCAGCAGCTTAATTGGGGGGAACTATGGCTACACCTTC,CASSLIGGNYGYTF